This entry describes one T cell receptor beta chain. This may be a read error: a much more frequent sequence differs by one nucleotide. The sample originates from a study of metastatic and nonmetastatic thyroid tumors. TCRdb re-called the PCR reads through MiXCR. The profile shows about 36,000 clones, around 20% of them singletons. V gave up 0 bases and J gave up 15 bases; unmatched junction bases: 10. The germline V gene encodes CDR1 SQVTM and CDR2 ANQGSEA. This CDR3 contains 13 residues. Each patient went into thyroid surgery without having received any treatment. The receptor was derived from a female donor with papillary thyroid cancer or a benign thyroid nodule (not recorded which). Some clones in this sample may be carry-over from other donors' samples. J is TRBJ2-1 and V is TRBV29-1; 8 positions match TRBD2. Input material: blood. The CDR3 DNA reads as TGCAGCGTTGAAGAGACTAGCGTGAGGCTGCGGTTCTTC. Protein product: CSVEETSVRLRFF.